This entry describes one T cell receptor (beta chain). What it recognizes is unknown. Via MiXCR, TCRdb re-called the reads, giving one row per CDR3 protein. The repertoire consists of about 920,000 distinct CDR3 sequences, with around 29% occurring once and the leading ten covering more than 13%. This specimen comes from a study of T cell repertoires in cytomegalovirus infection. V lost 3 bases, J lost 2 bases, and 2 bases stayed unmatched. Germline V lookup: CDR1 SGHVS, CDR2 FQNEAQ. The CDR3 has 16 residues. This sample comprised cultured CD8+ T cells from PBMCs, obtained from culture after CMV antigen stimulation. The TCR comes from a human donor in good health (CMV status not recorded). Some clones in this sample may be carry-over from other donors' samples. This sequence joins TRBV7-8 and TRBJ2-1; 12 positions match TRBD2. The CDR3 is CASSLRTSGAYNEQFF. The CDR3 DNA sequence: TGTGCCAGCAGCTTGAGGACTAGCGGGGCCTACAATGAGCAGTTCTTC.